This TCR beta chain comes out of a study of blood T cell repertoires in COVID-19. Repertoires were generated with immunoSEQ multiplex PCR, while TCRdb's copy carries only in-frame clones and drops some. The table has about 120,000 clones, 70% to 80% seen once. In the case of this clone: The same CDR3 arises from other DNA sequences in this sample as well.

Per germline, CDR1 SGHAT and CDR2 FQNNGV. This CDR3 comprises 14 residues. Trimming cost V 1 base and J 0 bases, with 7 bases left between them. This chain joins TRBV11-2 and TRBJ2-7; D might be TRBD2 (5 bases). This TCR was recovered from a human donor in a cohort sampled during active COVID-19. Sequenced: peripheral blood. The CDR3 sequence is CASSLAGSSYEQYF. The CDR3 DNA is TGTGCCAGCAGCTTAGCGGGAAGCTCCTACGAGCAGTACTTC.